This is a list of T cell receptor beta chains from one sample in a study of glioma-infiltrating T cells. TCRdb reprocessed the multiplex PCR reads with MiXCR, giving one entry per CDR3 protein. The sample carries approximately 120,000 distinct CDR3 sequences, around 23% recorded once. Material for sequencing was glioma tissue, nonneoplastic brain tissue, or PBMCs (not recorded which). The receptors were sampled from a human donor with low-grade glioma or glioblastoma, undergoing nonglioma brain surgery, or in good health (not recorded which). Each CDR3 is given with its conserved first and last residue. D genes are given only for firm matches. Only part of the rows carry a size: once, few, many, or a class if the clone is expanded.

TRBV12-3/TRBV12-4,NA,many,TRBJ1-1,TGTGCCAGCAGCAGGGGAGGAAACACTGAAGCTTTCTTT,CASSRGGNTEAFF
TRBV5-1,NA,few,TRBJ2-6,TGCGCCAGCAGCTTGGATCCTGGGGCCAACGTCCTGACTTTC,CASSLDPGANVLTF
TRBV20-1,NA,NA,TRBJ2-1,TGCAGTGCTAGGAGACAGCTCAATAAGCAGTTCTTT,CSARRQLNKQFF
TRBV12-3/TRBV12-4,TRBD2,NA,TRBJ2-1,TGTGCCAGCAGATTGGGACTAGCGGGAGTTAATGCCTACAATGAGCAGTTCTTC,CASRLGLAGVNAYNEQFF
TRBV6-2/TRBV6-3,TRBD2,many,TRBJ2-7,TGTGCCAGCAGTTCCAGGACGGGGGGAGCCTACGAGCAGTACTTC,CASSSRTGGAYEQYF
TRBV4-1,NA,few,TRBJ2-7,TGCGCCAGCAGCCAAGATAGGACAACGAGGATTTACGAGCAGTACTTC,CASSQDRTTRIYEQYF
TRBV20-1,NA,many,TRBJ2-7,TGCAGTGCTAGAGGCCTCTACGAGCAGTACTTC,CSARGLYEQYF
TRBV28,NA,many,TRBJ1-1,TGTGCCAGCAGTTTTCTTCAGAGGACGACTGAAGCTTTCTTT,CASSFLQRTTEAFF
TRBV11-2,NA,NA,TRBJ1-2,TGTGCCAGCAGCTTAGAATCGGCAGCTAACTATGGCTACACCTTC,CASSLESAANYGYTF
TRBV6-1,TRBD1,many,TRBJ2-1,TGTGCCAGCAGGGCTACGGGACAGGGATACAATGAGCAGTTCTTC,CASRATGQGYNEQFF
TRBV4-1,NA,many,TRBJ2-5,TGCGCCAGCAGCCAAGGACTAGTTTCGGAGACCCAGTACTTC,CASSQGLVSETQYF
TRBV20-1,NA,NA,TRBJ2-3,TGCAGTGCCCAAGATAATAAGCCGCCAGATACGCAGTATTTT,CSAQDNKPPDTQYF
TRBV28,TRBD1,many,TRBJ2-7,TGTGCCAGCAGTCCTTGGGACAGAACCGCCTACGAGCAGTACTTC,CASSPWDRTAYEQYF
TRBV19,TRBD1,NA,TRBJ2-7,TGTGCCAGTAGCAAGACAGGGGCTGGCGAGCAGTACTTC,CASSKTGAGEQYF
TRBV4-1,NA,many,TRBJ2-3,TGCGCCAGCAGCCCACTTACGTCCGATACGCAGTATTTT,CASSPLTSDTQYF
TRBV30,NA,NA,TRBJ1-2,TGTGCCTGGGAGGGAGGCGGCTACACCTTC,CAWEGGGYTF
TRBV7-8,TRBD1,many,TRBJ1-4,TGTGCCAGCAGCTTCCAGGGGGGGAATGAAAAACTGTTTTTT,CASSFQGGNEKLFF
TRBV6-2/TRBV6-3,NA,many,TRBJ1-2,TGTGCCAGCAGTTATCCCAGACTCAGTGAACTTCGGGATGGCTACACCTTC,CASSYPRLSELRDGYTF
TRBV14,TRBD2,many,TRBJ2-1,TGTGCCAGCAGCCAAGTACGGGCGGGAGGCAGGAATGAGCAGTTCTTC,CASSQVRAGGRNEQFF
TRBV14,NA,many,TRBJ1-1,TGTGCCAGCAGCCAAGTCGGTCTCCTGAACACTGAAGCTTTCTTT,CASSQVGLLNTEAFF
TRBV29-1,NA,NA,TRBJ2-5,TGCAGCGTTGAGGGTGGGAGATCCCAAGAGACGCAGTACTTC,CSVEGGRSQETQYF
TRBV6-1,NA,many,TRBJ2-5,TGTGCCAGCAGTGAACGGCCAGGGGACATTGAGACCCAGTACTTC,CASSERPGDIETQYF
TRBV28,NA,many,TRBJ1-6,TGTGCCGGACGGGATGGGCAGGCGAGATCACCCCTCCACTTT,CAGRDGQARSPLHF
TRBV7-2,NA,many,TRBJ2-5,TGTGCCAGCAGCTTTTCAGGAGAGACCCAGTACTTC,CASSFSGETQYF
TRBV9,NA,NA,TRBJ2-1,TGTGCCAGCAGCGTAGGTGCCGGGAGATCGTATGAGCAGTTCTTC,CASSVGAGRSYEQFF
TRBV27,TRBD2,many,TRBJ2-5,TGTGCCAGCAGTTTATCCCCCCGACTAGCGGGAGGGCAGGGGGACCAGTACTTC,CASSLSPRLAGGQGDQYF
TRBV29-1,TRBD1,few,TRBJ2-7,TGCAGCGCCGCCGGGACAGGGAACGAGCAGTACTTC,CSAAGTGNEQYF
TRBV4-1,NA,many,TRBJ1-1,TGCGCCAGCAGCCAAGGGGACATCGGGAACACTGAAGCTTTCTTT,CASSQGDIGNTEAFF
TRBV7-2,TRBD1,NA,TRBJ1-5,TGTGCCAGCAGCACCGGGACAGGAGACGGGGGACCCCAGCATTTT,CASSTGTGDGGPQHF
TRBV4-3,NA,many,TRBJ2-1,TGCGCCAGCAGCCAAGAATTCAGAAATGAGCAGTTCTTC,CASSQEFRNEQFF
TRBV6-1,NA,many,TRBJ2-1,TGTGCCAGCAGTGAAAGTTTTGGCGATAGCCGGGATGAGCAGTTCTTC,CASSESFGDSRDEQFF
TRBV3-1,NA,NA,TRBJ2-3,TGTGCCAGCAGCCAAGATGGCTGGATAGCGGAGGGATCAGATACGCAGTATTTT,CASSQDGWIAEGSDTQYF
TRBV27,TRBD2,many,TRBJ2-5,TGTGCCAGCAGTAAGGGACTAGCGGGAGTCCAAGAGACCCAGTACTTC,CASSKGLAGVQETQYF
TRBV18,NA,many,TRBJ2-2,TGTGCCAGCTCACCACGGGACACCGGGGAGCTGTTTTTT,CASSPRDTGELFF
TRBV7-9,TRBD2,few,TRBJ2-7,TGTGCCAGCAGCTTAGGATTTCTAGCGGGGGCTACCTACGAGCAGTACTTC,CASSLGFLAGATYEQYF
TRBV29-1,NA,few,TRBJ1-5,TGCAGCGTTGAAGATCGGCAGGGCGGTCCCCAGCATTTT,CSVEDRQGGPQHF
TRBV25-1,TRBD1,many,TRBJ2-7,TGTGCCAGCAGTTCCCCGGGACAGGGCTACAACGAGCAGTACTTC,CASSSPGQGYNEQYF
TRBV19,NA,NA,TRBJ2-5,TGTGCCAGTAGTATGATGGAAAGGGCTCGGAGGAACTTC,CASSMMERARRNF
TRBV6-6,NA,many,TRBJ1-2,TGTGCCAGCAGTTACGGGCCGGACGCGGCGGGCTACACCTTC,CASSYGPDAAGYTF
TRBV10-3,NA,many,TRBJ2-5,TGTGCCATCAGGGGCGGAGAGACCCAGTACTTC,CAIRGGETQYF
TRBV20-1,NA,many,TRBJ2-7,TGCAGTGCTAGTCCGCTAGACTACTCCTACGAGCAGTACTTC,CSASPLDYSYEQYF
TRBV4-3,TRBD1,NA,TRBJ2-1,TGCGCCAGCAGCCAACTAGGGACAGGGGGCTTTGAGCAGTTCTTC,CASSQLGTGGFEQFF
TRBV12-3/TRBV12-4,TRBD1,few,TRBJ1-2,TGTGCCAGCAGTTTACAGGGGGCGACTGGCTACACCTTC,CASSLQGATGYTF
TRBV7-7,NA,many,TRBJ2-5,TGTGCTAGCAGCCGGATCCGGCAGAACCAAGAGACCCAGTACTTC,CASSRIRQNQETQYF
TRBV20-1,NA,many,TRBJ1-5,TGCAGTGCTAGGACTCAGAGGGGGCCCCAGCATTTT,CSARTQRGPQHF
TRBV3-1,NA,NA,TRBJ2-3,TGTGCCAGCAGCCAAGATTCAGGGGAACATACGCAGTATTTT,CASSQDSGEHTQYF